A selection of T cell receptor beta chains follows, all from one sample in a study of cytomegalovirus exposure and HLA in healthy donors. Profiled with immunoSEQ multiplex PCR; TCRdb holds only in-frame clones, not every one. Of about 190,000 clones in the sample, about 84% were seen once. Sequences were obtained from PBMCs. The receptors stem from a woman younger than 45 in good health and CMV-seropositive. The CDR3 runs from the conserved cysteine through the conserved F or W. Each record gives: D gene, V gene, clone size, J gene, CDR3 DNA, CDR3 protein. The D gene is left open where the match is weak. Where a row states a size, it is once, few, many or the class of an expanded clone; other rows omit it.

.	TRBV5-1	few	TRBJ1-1	TGCGCCAGCAGCACGTCGACTGCCCATGAAGCTTTCTTT	CASSTSTAHEAFF
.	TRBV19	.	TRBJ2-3	TGTGCCACCGGACTTTTTCGAGGAACAGATACGCAGTATTTT	CATGLFRGTDTQYF
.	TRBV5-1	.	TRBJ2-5	TGCGCCAGCCACGTTCTGGCGGGAGAGACCCAGTACTTC	CASHVLAGETQYF
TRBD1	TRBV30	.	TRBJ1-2	TGTGCCTGGAGGTGGGGACAGGGAAGACATGGCTACACCTTC	CAWRWGQGRHGYTF
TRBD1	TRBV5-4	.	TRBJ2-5	TGTGCCAGCAGCCCCGGGACAGAGTACCAAGAGACCCAGTACTTC	CASSPGTEYQETQYF
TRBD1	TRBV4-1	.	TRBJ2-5	TGCGCCAGCAGCCTTCTGGGTACAGGGGGCGGTGAGACCCAGTACTTC	CASSLLGTGGGETQYF
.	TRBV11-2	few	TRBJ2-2	TGTGCCAGCAGCACAGGGATATTTACCGGGGAGCTGTTTTTT	CASSTGIFTGELFF
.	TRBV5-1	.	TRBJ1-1	TGCGCCAGCAGCTTCGGGGGGAACACTGAAGCTTTCTTT	CASSFGGNTEAFF
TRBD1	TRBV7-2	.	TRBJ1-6	TGTGCCAGCAGCTTAGGACAGGGGAAGCTTTCACTCCTCCACTTT	CASSLGQGKLSLLHF
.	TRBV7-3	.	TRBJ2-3	TGTGCCAGCAGCTCTCCAGGGGGGCGAGGCACAGATACGCAGTATTTT	CASSSPGGRGTDTQYF
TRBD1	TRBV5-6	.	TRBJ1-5	TGTGCCAGCAGCGGCGGGACAGGGGCTAGCAATCAGCCCCAGCATTTT	CASSGGTGASNQPQHF
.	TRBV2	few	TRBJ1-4	TGTGCCAGCAGTGTCGTCAGAGGCGAAAAACTGTTTTTT	CASSVVRGEKLFF
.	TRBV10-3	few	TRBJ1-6	TGTGCCATCAGAGGCAAGGGGGTTAATTCACCCCTCCACTTT	CAIRGKGVNSPLHF
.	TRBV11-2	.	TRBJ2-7	TGTGCCAGCAGCCCAGATCTCAGCTACGAGCAGTACTTC	CASSPDLSYEQYF
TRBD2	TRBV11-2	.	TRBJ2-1	TGTGCCAGCAGCCAAGGACTAGCGGGTGTGCTCTTC	CASSQGLAGVLF